Listed here are 28 T cell receptor beta chains from one sample, sequenced in a study of T cells after yellow fever vaccination. Via MiXCR, TCRdb re-called the 5' RACE reads, giving one row per CDR3 protein. Of under 200,000 distinct CDR3 sequences in the sample, approximately 11% were seen once. Here the sequenced sample was CD8+ T cells sorted from PBMCs, taken 15 days after the yellow fever booster vaccination. The receptors originated from a man between 18 and 29 years old who received the YFV17D yellow fever vaccine.

This clonotype was counted only a few times. This sequence joins TRBV6-5 and TRBJ1-1; D gene ambiguous. Trimming removed 1 base from V and 1 base from J, with 10 bases in between. Germline CDR1 and CDR2: MNHEY and SVGAGI. The CDR3 contains 15 residues. CDR3 in amino acids: CASSYYVSGNTEAFF. In DNA, the CDR3 is TGTGCCAGCAGTTACTACGTCTCGGGGAACACTGAAGCTTTCTTT.

V and J are TRBV12-3 or TRBV12-4 and TRBJ2-4, with 10 bases fitting TRBD1. V lost 1 base and J lost 6; bases outside the gene matches: 6. This CDR3 has 16 amino acids. The DNA of the CDR3 is TGTGCCAGCAGTTTAGGACAGGGGGCTTCAGGAAACATTCAGTACTTC. It is translated as CASSLGQGASGNIQYF.

This clonotype appeared a few times. The gene calls are TRBV7-9 and TRBJ2-5; TRBD2 matches at 7 bases. J gave up 4 bases and V 3 bases, and 5 bases lay outside the gene matches. Looked up from germline, CDR1 is SEHNR and CDR2 is FQNEAQ (reference sequence). This CDR3 is 14 amino acids long. The chain's CDR3 is CASSLERGGETQYF. The CDR3 nucleotides are TGTGCCAGCAGCTTGGAGCGGGGAGGAGAGACCCAGTACTTC.

This clonotype has only a few counts. The chain links TRBV12-3 or TRBV12-4 to TRBJ2-3, with D tentatively TRBD1 (6 bases). Trimming stripped 6 bases from V and 5 bases from J, with 9 bases between. The CDR3 contains 12 residues. The CDR3 DNA is TGTGCCAGCAGCTCGACAGGAGATACGCAGTATTTT. The encoded protein is CASSSTGDTQYF.

The table lists this clonotype with many counts. The V call is TRBV5-6, the J call TRBJ2-3; the D is unclear. CDR3 length: 14 residues. CDR1 is SGHDT, CDR2 YYEEEE, per germline. V lost 2 bases to trimming and J lost 2 bases, with 9 bases between them. The CDR3 bases are TGTGCCAGCAGCTTCCCTGGATCCACAGATACGCAGTATTTT. Encoded protein: CASSFPGSTDTQYF.

This clonotype was detected a few times. The chain carries TRBV29-1 and TRBJ2-3, with D hard to call. Trimming pared 7 bases from V and 5 bases from J, leaving 19 bases between. CDR1 and CDR2 from the germline V gene are SQVTM and ANQGSEA. The length of the CDR3 is 14 residues. This CDR3 reads CSAVPRGVGDTQYF. The CDR3 nucleotides read TGCAGCGCTGTCCCCCGCGGCGTGGGAGATACGCAGTATTTT.

This clonotype was detected a few times. This rearrangement joins TRBV12-3 or TRBV12-4 to TRBJ2-7; 8 bases are a match to TRBD1. CDR3 length equals 13 residues. V shed 6 bases and J 3 bases; nucleotides not matched to a gene: 4. CDR3 loop: CASRDRGSYEQYF. CDR3 in DNA: TGTGCCAGCAGAGACAGGGGAAGCTACGAGCAGTACTTC.

This clonotype was seen a few times. The chain has TRBV11-2 and TRBJ2-1; no definite D call. CDR1 is SGHAT, CDR2 FQNNGV, per germline. The V gene lost 5 bases and the J gene lost 8 bases, with 16 bases spanning the gap. CDR3 length equals 14 residues. The CDR3 here is CASSSQIGLDEQFF. CDR3 bases: TGTGCCAGCAGCAGCCAGATAGGGTTGGATGAGCAGTTCTTC.

The rearrangement joins TRBV6-6 to TRBJ2-5, with 10 bases identical to TRBD2. V gave up 10 bases and J gave up 3 bases; unmatched junction bases: 11. The germline V gene encodes CDR1 MNHNY and CDR2 SVGAGI (reference sequence). The CDR3 runs 15 residues. CDR3 nucleotides: TGTGCCACCATAGATGGGCTAGCGGGGGAAGAGACCCAGTACTTC. The encoded protein is CATIDGLAGEETQYF.

J is TRBJ2-7 and V is TRBV4-1, with no clear D. This CDR3 has 16 amino acids. The germline V and J ends were trimmed by 0 bases and 1 base, with 13 bases remaining between them. Germline lookup yields CDR1 MGHRA and CDR2 YSYEKL. CDR3 coding DNA: TGCGCCAGCAGCCAAGAACCGGGCCTACTATCCTACGAGCAGTACGTC. Protein sequence: CASSQEPGLLSYEQYV.

The CDR3 DNA follows: TGTGCCAGCAGCCCATGGACAGGGCCGAACCAGCCCCAGCATTTT. Translating gives CASSPWTGPNQPQHF. This chain joins TRBV7-9 and TRBJ1-5; 8 positions agree with TRBD1. Looked up from germline, CDR1 is SEHNR and CDR2 is FQNEAQ (reference sequence). This CDR3 is built from 15 residues. The J segment lost 7 bases and the V segment lost 5 bases, leaving 10 bases of the junction unmatched.

The V and J genes are TRBV6-6 and TRBJ1-1; maybe TRBD1 (6 bases). The CDR3 runs to 13 residues. Germline V CDR1 and CDR2: MNHNY, SVGAGI (reference sequence). Trimming left V 6 bases short and J 4 bases short, with 12 bases between. This chain's CDR3 is CASSPQGFTEAFF. The CDR3 DNA reads as TGTGCCAGCAGCCCACAGGGTTTCACTGAAGCTTTCTTT.

This clonotype occurred a few times. The chain couples TRBV7-9 to TRBJ2-1; a possible D gene is TRBD2 (6 bases). The germline gives CDR1 SEHNR, CDR2 FQNEAQ (reference sequence). The CDR3 runs to 15 residues. The ends were cut back, 0 bases at V and 7 bases at J, with 13 bases in the middle. The CDR3 DNA follows: TGTGCCAGCAGCTTAGCAGCGGGCTACGTGAATGAGCAGTTCTTC. Amino acid sequence: CASSLAAGYVNEQFF.

The table lists this clonotype with a few counts. J is TRBJ2-7 and V is TRBV11-2; possibly TRBD2 for D (6 bases). CDR3 length: 13 residues. The V end was cut by 5 bases, the J end by 3 bases, with 11 bases between. Per the germline V gene, CDR1 is SGHAT and CDR2 is FQNNGV. In DNA, the CDR3 is TGTGCCAGCAGCCAGGAGGGGTTCTACGAGCAGTACTTC. Its protein product is CASSQEGFYEQYF.

This rearrangement joins TRBV6-2 or TRBV6-3 to TRBJ2-7; D not certain. The V and J ends lost 4 bases and 5 bases respectively, with 12 bases between them. The CDR3 covers 13 residues. The V gene's germline CDR1 is MNHEY and CDR2 SVGEGT. CDR3 amino acids: CASSFSATNEQYV. The CDR3 nucleotides read TGTGCCAGCAGTTTCTCCGCGACGAACGAGCAGTACGTC.

This chain connects TRBV19 to TRBJ2-2, with D hard to call. The CDR3 totals 19 residues. V shed 3 bases and J shed 2 bases, with 22 bases lying between them. Germline V lookup: CDR1 LNHDA, CDR2 SQIVND (reference sequence). The CDR3 region has the DNA TGTGCCAGTAGTATCAGTCCGGCAGCACTCCTCTTCAACACCGGGGAGCTGTTTTTT. It translates to CASSISPAALLFNTGELFF.

This clonotype has just a few counts. The chain has TRBV24-1 and TRBJ2-3; D ambiguous. The germline CDR1 and CDR2 sequences are KGHDR and SFDVKD. CDR3 size: 17 residues. V lost 1 base and J lost 0, with 13 bases in between. The CDR3 loop is CATSDFGVRSSTDTQYF. The CDR3 DNA sequence: TGTGCCACCAGTGATTTCGGTGTCCGATCCAGCACAGATACGCAGTATTTT.

The rearrangement joins TRBV6-2 or TRBV6-3 to TRBJ2-1, with D tentatively TRBD2 (5 bases). The V and J ends lost 1 base and 4 bases respectively, with 14 bases between them. CDR1 and CDR2 (germline): MNHEY, SVGEGT. CDR3 length: 16 residues. The CDR3 DNA is TGTGCCAGCAGTTACTTTTGGGAGACTCCATACAATGAGCAGTTCTTC. It specifies CASSYFWETPYNEQFF.

This clonotype was seen only a few times. The J gene is TRBJ2-7, the V gene TRBV20-1, with TRBD2 as a possible D gene (5 bases). The CDR3 sequence is 13 residues long. Germline V lookup: CDR1 DFQATT, CDR2 SNEGSKA (reference sequence). With 6 bases removed from V and 3 bases from J, the gap between germline ends came to 15 bases. CDR3 amino acids: CSALDRSRYEQYF. CDR3 sequence (DNA): TGCAGTGCACTAGACCGTAGCCGCTACGAGCAGTACTTC.

CDR3 in amino acids: CASSYPMTRNTEAFF. The CDR3 nucleotides are TGTGCCAGCAGTTACCCAATGACAAGGAACACTGAAGCTTTCTTT. The chain carries TRBV6-2 or TRBV6-3 and TRBJ1-1, with D hard to call. This CDR3 region has 15 residues. CDR1 is MNHEY and CDR2 is SVGEGT in the germline V gene. The V and J ends lost 2 bases and 1 base respectively, with 11 bases between them.

In this sample, this clonotype turned up a few times. The chain has TRBV18 and TRBJ1-1, with D possibly matching TRBD1 (5 bases). This CDR3 has 18 residues. Germline CDR1 and CDR2: KGHSH and LQKENI. V was shortened by 1 base and J by 1 base, with 19 bases between the two germline ends. The CDR3 sequence: CASSPLAGQGSGNTEAFF. The CDR3 DNA reads TGTGCCAGCTCACCACTGGCGGGGCAAGGGTCGGGGAACACTGAAGCTTTCTTT.

This clonotype was seen more than once but under ten times. This chain links TRBV6-5 with TRBJ2-2; D may match TRBD1 or TRBD2 (6 bases each). CDR3 length: 19 residues. In germline, CDR1 is MNHEY, CDR2 SVGAGI. The germline V and J ends were trimmed by 2 bases and 6 bases, with 25 bases remaining between them. The CDR3 DNA sequence: TGTGCCAGCAGTTACCGAACACCGGGAGCAGGGGAGAGCCCCGGGGAGCTGTTTTTT. Translated, it gives CASSYRTPGAGESPGELFF.

This clonotype was detected a few times. The V and J genes are TRBV6-5 and TRBJ1-1; a possible D gene is TRBD1 (5 bases). Germline CDR1 reads MNHEY; CDR2 reads SVGAGI. V was pared by 6 bases and J by 0 bases, with 11 bases between. The CDR3 contains 14 residues. The CDR3 region has the DNA TGTGCCAGCAGACCTCTGGGGGTGAACACTGAAGCTTTCTTT. It codes for CASRPLGVNTEAFF.

A few counts support this clonotype. The rearrangement links TRBV11-2 to TRBJ2-7; D uncertain. The V gene lost 2 bases and the J gene lost 2 bases, with 7 bases spanning the gap. This CDR3 has 13 amino acids. Germline V gene sequence: CDR1 SGHAT, CDR2 FQNNGV. Here the CDR3 DNA reads TGTGCCAGCAGCTTATCCCAGCCCTACGAGCAGTACGTC. This encodes CASSLSQPYEQYV.

The V call is TRBV30, the J call TRBJ1-2; 10 bases are a match to TRBD1. V was clipped by 2 bases and J by 8 bases; unmatched bases: 11. The CDR3 covers 15 residues. Germline V gene data show CDR1 as GTSNPN and CDR2 as SVGIG (reference sequence). This chain's CDR3 is CAWSLGTGDLRGYTF. The CDR3 DNA reads as TGTGCCTGGAGTCTCGGGACAGGGGATTTAAGGGGCTACACCTTC.

This clonotype occurred a few times. The V and J genes are TRBV27 and TRBJ1-5; tentatively, D is TRBD1 (6 bases). CDR1 and CDR2 (germline): MNHEY, SMNVEV (reference sequence). The CDR3 sequence is 16 residues long. Trimming shortened V by 5 bases and J by 4 bases, and 18 bases separated the two germline ends. The CDR3 protein is CASSRTITGRNQPQHF. The CDR3 DNA reads TGTGCCAGCAGTCGCACCATTACAGGGAGGAATCAGCCCCAGCATTTT.

Only a few counts were recorded for this clonotype. V and J are TRBV19 and TRBJ1-3, with a tentative D call TRBD1 (5 bases). Per germline, CDR1 LNHDA and CDR2 SQIVND (reference sequence). This CDR3 is 16 amino acids long. The V end was cut by 5 bases, the J end by 4 bases, with 18 bases between. This chain's CDR3 is CASSATVLFPGNTIYF. CDR3 sequence (DNA): TGTGCCAGTAGTGCGACAGTGCTCTTTCCCGGAAACACCATATATTTT. The full variable domain, completed using reference TRBV19 and TRBJ1-3, is DGGITQSPKYLFRKEGQNVTLSCEQNLNHDAMYWYRQDPGQGLRLIYYSQIVNDFQKGDIAEGYSVSREKKESFPLTVTSAQKNPTAFYLCASSATVLFPGNTIYFGEGSWLTVV.

This chain links TRBV10-2 with TRBJ2-7; 7 bases line up with TRBD2. CDR3 length: 13 residues. V gave up 8 bases and J gave up 2 bases; unmatched junction bases: 6. Germline V CDR1 and CDR2: WSHSY, SAAADI. CDR3 residues: CASVRDYTYEQYF. CDR3 bases: TGCGCCAGCGTCCGGGACTACACCTACGAGCAGTACTTC.